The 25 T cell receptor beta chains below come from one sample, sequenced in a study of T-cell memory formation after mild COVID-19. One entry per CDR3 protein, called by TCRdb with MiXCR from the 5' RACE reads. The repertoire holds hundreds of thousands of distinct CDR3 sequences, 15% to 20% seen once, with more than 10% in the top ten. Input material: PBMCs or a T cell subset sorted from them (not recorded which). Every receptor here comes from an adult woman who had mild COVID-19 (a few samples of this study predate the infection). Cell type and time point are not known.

CDR3 sequence: CAISESPGQGVEKLFF. The CDR3 region has the DNA TGTGCCATCAGTGAGTCCCCCGGGCAGGGGGTCGAAAAACTGTTTTTT. The chain joins TRBV10-3 to TRBJ1-4; TRBD1 agrees at 7 bases. J was trimmed by 8 bases and V by 0 bases; bases with no gene match: 9. Germline V gene data show CDR1 as ENHRY and CDR2 as SYGVKD. The CDR3 loop spans 16 amino acids.

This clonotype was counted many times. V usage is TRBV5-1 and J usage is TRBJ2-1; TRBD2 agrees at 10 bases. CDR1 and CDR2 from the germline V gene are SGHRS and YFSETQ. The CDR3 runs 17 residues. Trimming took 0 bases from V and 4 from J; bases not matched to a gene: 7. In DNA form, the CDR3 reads TGCGCCAGCAGCTTGGGCTATACTAGCGGGATGTACAATGAGCAGTTCTTC. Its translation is CASSLGYTSGMYNEQFF.

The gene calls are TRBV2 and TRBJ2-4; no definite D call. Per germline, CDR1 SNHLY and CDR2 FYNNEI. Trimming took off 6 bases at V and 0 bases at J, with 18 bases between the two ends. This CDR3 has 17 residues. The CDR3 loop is CASRLTQSPLAKNIQYF. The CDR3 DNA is TGTGCCAGCAGACTAACCCAGTCTCCTTTAGCCAAAAACATTCAGTACTTC. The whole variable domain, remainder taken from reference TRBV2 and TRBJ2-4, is EPEVTQTPSHQVTQMGQEVILRCVPISNHLYFYWYRQILGQKVEFLVSFYNNEISEKSEIFDDQFSVERPDGSNFTLKIRSTKLEDSAMYFCASRLTQSPLAKNIQYFGAGTRLSVL.

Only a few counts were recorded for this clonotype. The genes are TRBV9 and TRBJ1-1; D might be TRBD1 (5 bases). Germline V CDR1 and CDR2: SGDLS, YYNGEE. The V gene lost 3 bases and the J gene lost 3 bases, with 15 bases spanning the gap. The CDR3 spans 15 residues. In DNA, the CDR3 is TGTGCCAGCAGCGCCCGGGGCGAGGGCTACACTGAAGCTTTCTTT. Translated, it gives CASSARGEGYTEAFF.

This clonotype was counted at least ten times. DNA for the CDR3: TGTGCCAGCAGCTCGAACTATGGCTACACCTTC. Its translation: CASSSNYGYTF. V and J are TRBV7-2 and TRBJ1-2; D is uncertain. V was shortened by 4 bases and J by 2 bases, with 2 bases between the two germline ends. This CDR3 has 11 residues. In germline, CDR1 is SGHTA, CDR2 FQGNSA.

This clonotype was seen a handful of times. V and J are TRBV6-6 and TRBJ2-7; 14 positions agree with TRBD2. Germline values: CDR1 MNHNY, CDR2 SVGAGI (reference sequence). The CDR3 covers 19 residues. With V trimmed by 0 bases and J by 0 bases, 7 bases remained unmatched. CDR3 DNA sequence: TGTGCCAGCAGTTACTCGTCGGGACTAGCGGGGGTGAGCTCCTACGAGCAGTACTTC. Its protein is CASSYSSGLAGVSSYEQYF.

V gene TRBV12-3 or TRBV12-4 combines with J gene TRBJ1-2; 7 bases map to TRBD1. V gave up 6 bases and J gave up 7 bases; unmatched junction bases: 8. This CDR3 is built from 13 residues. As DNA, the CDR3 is TGTGCCAGCAGCCACAGGGGATTAAGTGGCTACACCTTC. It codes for CASSHRGLSGYTF.

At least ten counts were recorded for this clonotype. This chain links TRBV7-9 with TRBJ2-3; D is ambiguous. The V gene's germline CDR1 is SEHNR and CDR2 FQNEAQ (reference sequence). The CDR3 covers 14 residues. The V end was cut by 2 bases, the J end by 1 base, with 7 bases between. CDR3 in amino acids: CASSLKGGTDTQYF. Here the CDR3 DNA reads TGTGCCAGCAGCTTAAAAGGAGGCACAGATACGCAGTATTTT. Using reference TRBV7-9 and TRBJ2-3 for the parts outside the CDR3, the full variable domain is DTGVSQNPRHKITKRGQNVTFRCDPISEHNRLYWYRQTLGQGPEFLTYFQNEAQLEKSRLLSDRFSAERPKGSFSTLEIQRTEQGDSAMYLCASSLKGGTDTQYFGPGTRLTVL.

CDR3 protein: CASSSPPDTQYF. The CDR3 DNA follows: TGTGCCAGCAGTTCTCCGCCAGATACGCAGTATTTT. V gene TRBV27 combines with J gene TRBJ2-3; D is unclear. In germline, CDR1 is MNHEY, CDR2 SMNVEV (reference sequence). CDR3 size: 12 residues. Trimming removed 4 bases from V and 4 bases from J, with 6 bases in between.

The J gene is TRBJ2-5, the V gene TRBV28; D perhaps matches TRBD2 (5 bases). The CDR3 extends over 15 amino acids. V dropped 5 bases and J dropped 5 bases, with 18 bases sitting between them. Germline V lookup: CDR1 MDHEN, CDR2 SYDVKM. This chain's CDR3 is CASSTPWLAVETQYF. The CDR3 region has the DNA TGTGCCAGCAGTACCCCGTGGCTAGCCGTGGAGACCCAGTACTTC.

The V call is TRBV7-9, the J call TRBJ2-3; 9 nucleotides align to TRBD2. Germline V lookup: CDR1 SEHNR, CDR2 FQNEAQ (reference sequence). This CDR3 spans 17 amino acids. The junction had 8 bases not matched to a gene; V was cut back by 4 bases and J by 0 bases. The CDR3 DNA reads TGTGCCAGCAGCTCGGACCTAGCGGGACCTAGCACAGATACGCAGTATTTT. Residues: CASSSDLAGPSTDTQYF.

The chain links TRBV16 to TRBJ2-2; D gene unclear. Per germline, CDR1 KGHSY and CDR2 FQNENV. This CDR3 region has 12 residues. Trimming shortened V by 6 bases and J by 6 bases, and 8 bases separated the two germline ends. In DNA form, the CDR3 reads TGTGCCAGCAGACGTAATTCCGGGGAGCTGTTTTTT. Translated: CASRRNSGELFF.

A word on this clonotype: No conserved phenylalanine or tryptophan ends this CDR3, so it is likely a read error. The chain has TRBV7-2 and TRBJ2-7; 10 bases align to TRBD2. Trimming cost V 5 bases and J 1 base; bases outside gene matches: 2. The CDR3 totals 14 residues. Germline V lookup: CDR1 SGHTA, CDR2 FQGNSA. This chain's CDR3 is CASSAGLASYEQYL. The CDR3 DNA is TGTGCCAGCAGCGCGGGACTAGCGTCCTACGAGCAGTACTTG.

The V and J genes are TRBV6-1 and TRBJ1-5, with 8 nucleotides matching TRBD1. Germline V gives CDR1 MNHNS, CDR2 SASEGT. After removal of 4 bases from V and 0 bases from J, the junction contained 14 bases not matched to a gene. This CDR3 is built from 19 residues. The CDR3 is CASSALGTGRGYSNQPQHF. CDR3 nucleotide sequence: TGTGCCAGCAGTGCTCTCGGGACAGGAAGAGGCTATAGCAATCAGCCCCAGCATTTT.

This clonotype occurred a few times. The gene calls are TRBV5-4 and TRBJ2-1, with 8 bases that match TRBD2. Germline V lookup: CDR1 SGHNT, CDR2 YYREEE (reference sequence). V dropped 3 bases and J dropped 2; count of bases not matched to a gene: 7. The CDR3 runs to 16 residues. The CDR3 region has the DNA TGTGCCAGCAGCTCACTCCTTAGCGGGGCCTACAATGAGCAGTTCTTC. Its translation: CASSSLLSGAYNEQFF.

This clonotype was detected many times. This CDR3 reads CASSAGAQETQYF. The DNA for the CDR3 is TGTGCCAGCAGTGCAGGGGCTCAAGAGACCCAGTACTTC. The chain links TRBV2 to TRBJ2-5, with D tentatively TRBD1 (6 bases). Per germline, CDR1 SNHLY and CDR2 FYNNEI. V was clipped by 4 bases and J by 2 bases, with 8 bases between them. CDR3 length: 13 residues. The full variable domain, in which reference TRBV2 and TRBJ2-5 provide the parts outside the CDR3, is EPEVTQTPSHQVTQMGQEVILRCVPISNHLYFYWYRQILGQKVEFLVSFYNNEISEKSEIFDDQFSVERPDGSNFTLKIRSTKLEDSAMYFCASSAGAQETQYFGPGTRLLVL.

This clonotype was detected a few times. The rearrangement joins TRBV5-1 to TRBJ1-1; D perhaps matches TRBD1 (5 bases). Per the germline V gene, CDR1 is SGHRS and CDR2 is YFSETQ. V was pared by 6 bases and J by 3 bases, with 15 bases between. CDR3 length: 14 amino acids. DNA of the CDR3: TGCGCCAGCACCGGAGGCATAGGGGACACTGAAGCTTTCTTT. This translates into CASTGGIGDTEAFF.

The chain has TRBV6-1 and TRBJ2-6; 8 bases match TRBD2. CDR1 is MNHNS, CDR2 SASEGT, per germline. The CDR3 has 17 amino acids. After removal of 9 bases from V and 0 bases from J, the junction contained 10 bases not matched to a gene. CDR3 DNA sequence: TGTGCCAGTACCCCCCGGGAGGGGAGCTCTGGGGCCAACGTCCTGACTTTC. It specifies CASTPREGSSGANVLTF.

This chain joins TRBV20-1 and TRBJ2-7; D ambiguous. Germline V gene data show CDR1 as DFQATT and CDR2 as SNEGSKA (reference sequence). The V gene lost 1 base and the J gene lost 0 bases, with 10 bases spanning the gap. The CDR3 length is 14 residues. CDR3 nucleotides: TGCAGTGCTAGAGTAGAAGACCCCTCCTACGAGCAGTACTTC. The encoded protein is CSARVEDPSYEQYF.

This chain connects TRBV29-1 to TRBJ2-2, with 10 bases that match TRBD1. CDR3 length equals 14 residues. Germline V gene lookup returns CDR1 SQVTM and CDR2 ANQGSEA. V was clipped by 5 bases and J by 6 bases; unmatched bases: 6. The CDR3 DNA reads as TGCAGCGTTTTCTCCGGACAGGGGGCCGGGGAGCTGTTTTTT. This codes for CSVFSGQGAGELFF.

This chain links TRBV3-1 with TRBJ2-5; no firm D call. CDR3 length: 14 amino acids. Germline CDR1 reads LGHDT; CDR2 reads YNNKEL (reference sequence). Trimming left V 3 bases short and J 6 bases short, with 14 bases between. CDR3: CASSQDETWKTQYF. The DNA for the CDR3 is TGTGCCAGCAGCCAGGACGAGACTTGGAAGACCCAGTACTTC.

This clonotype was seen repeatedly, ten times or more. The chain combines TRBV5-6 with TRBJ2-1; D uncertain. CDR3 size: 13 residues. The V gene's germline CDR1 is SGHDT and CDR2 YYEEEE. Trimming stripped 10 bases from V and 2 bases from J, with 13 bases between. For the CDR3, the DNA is TGTGCCGGCTCAGACTCTACCTACAATGAGCAGTTCTTC. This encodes CAGSDSTYNEQFF.

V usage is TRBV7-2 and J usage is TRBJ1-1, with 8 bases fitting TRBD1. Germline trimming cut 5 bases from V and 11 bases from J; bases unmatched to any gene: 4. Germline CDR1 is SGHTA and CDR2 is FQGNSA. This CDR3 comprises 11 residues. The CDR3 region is CASSRRGQAFF. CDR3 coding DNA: TGTGCCAGCAGCCGCAGGGGGCAGGCTTTCTTT.

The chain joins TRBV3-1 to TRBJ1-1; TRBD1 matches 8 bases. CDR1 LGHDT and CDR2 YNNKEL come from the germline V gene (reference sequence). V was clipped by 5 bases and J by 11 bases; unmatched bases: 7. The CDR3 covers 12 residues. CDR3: CASSGQGGGAFF. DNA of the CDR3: TGTGCCAGCAGCGGACAGGGTGGCGGGGCTTTCTTT.

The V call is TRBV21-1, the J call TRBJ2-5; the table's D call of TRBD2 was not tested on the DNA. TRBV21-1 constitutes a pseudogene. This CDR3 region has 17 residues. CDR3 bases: TGTGCCAGCAGCAAGTTCCCAGCGGGAGGAGGAGAAGAGACCCAGTACTTC. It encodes CASSKFPAGGGEETQYF.